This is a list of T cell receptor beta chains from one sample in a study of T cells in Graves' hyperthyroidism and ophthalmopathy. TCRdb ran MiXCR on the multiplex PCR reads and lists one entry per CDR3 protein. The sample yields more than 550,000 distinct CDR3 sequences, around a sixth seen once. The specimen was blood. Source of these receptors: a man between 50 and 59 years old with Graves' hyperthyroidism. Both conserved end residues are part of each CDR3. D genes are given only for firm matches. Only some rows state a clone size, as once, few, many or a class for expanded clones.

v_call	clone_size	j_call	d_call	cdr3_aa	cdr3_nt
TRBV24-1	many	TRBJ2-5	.	CATSDFLAGETQYF	TGTGCCACCAGTGATTTCCTCGCGGGGGAGACCCAGTACTTC
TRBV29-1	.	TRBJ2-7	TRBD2	CSVKLAGSYEQYF	TGCAGCGTTAAACTAGCGGGGTCCTACGAGCAGTACTTC
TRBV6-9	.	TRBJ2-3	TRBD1	CASSYIQGAKDTQYF	TGTGCCAGCAGTTATATACAGGGGGCGAAAGATACGCAGTATTTT
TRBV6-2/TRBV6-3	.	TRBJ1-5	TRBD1	CASNPLRGQGGNQPQHF	TGTGCCAGCAACCCTCTAAGGGGACAGGGAGGCAATCAGCCCCAGCATTTT
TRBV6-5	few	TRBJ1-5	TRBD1	CASRGTGQLIMPQHF	TGTGCCAGCAGAGGGACGGGACAGCTCATAATGCCCCAGCATTTT
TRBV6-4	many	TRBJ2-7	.	CASSGGSRYEQYF	TGTGCCAGCAGTGGAGGGAGTAGGTACGAGCAGTACTTC
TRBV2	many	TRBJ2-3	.	CASSDAAGWSTDTQYF	TGTGCCAGCAGTGATGCGGCAGGCTGGAGCACAGATACGCAGTATTTT
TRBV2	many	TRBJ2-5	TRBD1	CASSENPGGTETQYF	TGTGCCAGCAGTGAGAACCCAGGGGGCACGGAGACCCAGTACTTC
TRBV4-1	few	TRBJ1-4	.	CASLDSLSEKLFF	TGCGCCAGCCTGGACAGTCTCTCTGAAAAACTGTTTTTT
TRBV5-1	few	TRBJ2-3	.	CASSAMGSGSTDTQYF	TGCGCCAGCAGCGCGATGGGGAGCGGGAGCACAGATACGCAGTATTTT
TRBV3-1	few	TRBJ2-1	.	CASSQDSGGYNEQFF	TGTGCCAGCAGCCAAGATTCGGGCGGATACAATGAGCAGTTCTTC
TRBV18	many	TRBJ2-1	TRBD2	CASSPPGLAGTYNEQFF	TGTGCCAGCTCACCCCCCGGACTAGCGGGTACCTACAATGAGCAGTTCTTC
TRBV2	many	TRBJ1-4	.	CASSPRNEKLFF	TGTGCCAGCAGTCCTAGGAATGAAAAACTGTTTTTT
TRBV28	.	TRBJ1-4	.	CASSLLGGAAANEKLFF	TGTGCCAGCAGTTTATTAGGGGGGGCGGCGGCTAATGAAAAACTGTTTTTT
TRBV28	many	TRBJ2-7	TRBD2	CASTKRGSSYEQYF	TGTGCCAGCACTAAGCGGGGTAGCTCCTACGAGCAGTACTTC
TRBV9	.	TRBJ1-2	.	CASSDSGGLSYYGYTF	TGTGCCAGCAGCGACAGTGGGGGCCTAAGTTACTATGGCTACACCTTC
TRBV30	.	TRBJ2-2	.	CAWWLAWGTGELFF	TGTGCCTGGTGGCTAGCTTGGGGGACCGGGGAGCTGTTTTTT
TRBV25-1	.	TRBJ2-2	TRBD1	CASSEGTGGMFF	TGTGCCAGCAGTGAGGGGACAGGGGGAATGTTTTTT
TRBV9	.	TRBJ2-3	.	CASSVEVGTDTQYF	TGTGCCAGCAGCGTCGAGGTAGGCACAGATACGCAGTATTTT
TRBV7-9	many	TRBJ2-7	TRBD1	CASSSDRDTYEQYF	TGTGCCAGCAGCTCCGACAGGGACACCTACGAGCAGTACTTC
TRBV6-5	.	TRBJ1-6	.	CASSYYGPLHF	TGTGCCAGCAGTTACTATGGACCCCTCCACTTT
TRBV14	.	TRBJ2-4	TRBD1	CASSVPGQGVDIQYF	TGTGCCAGCAGCGTACCGGGACAGGGCGTAGACATTCAGTACTTC
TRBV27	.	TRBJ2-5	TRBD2	CASSWREEETQYF	TGTGCCAGCAGTTGGCGGGAGGAGGAGACCCAGTACTTC
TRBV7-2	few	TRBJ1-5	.	CASSLDGGPQHF	TGTGCCAGCAGCTTAGACGGTGGGCCCCAGCATTTT
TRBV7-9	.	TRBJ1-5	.	CASSQISDNQPQHF	TGTGCCAGCAGCCAAATCAGTGACAATCAGCCCCAGCATTTT
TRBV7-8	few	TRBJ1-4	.	CASSPYRNTNEKLFF	TGTGCCAGCAGCCCTTACAGGAATACTAATGAAAAACTGTTTTTT
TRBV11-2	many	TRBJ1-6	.	CASSLLGTNSPLHF	TGTGCCAGCAGCTTATTAGGGACTAATTCACCCCTCCACTTT
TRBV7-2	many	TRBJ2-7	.	CASSLGRLTEQYF	TGTGCCAGCAGCTTAGGACGGTTGACCGAGCAGTACTTC
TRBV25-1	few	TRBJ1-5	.	CASSELNSNQPQHF	TGTGCCAGCAGTGAACTTAATAGCAATCAGCCCCAGCATTTT
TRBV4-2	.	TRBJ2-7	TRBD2	CASSQEPFYGLAGDEQYF	TGTGCCAGCAGCCAAGAACCCTTTTACGGACTAGCGGGAGACGAGCAGTACTTC
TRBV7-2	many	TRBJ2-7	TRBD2	CASSPIGTRPYEQYF	TGTGCCAGCAGCCCTATCGGGACTAGACCCTACGAGCAGTACTTC
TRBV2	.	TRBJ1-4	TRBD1	CASIPDRGRGEKLFF	TGTGCCAGCATTCCCGACAGGGGAAGAGGGGAAAAACTGTTTTTT
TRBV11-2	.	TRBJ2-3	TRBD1	CASSPPGQGSTDTQYF	TGTGCCAGCAGCCCTCCGGGACAGGGGAGCACAGATACGCAGTATTTT
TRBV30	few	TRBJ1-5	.	CAWAVQKDQPQHF	TGTGCCTGGGCGGTGCAGAAAGATCAGCCCCAGCATTTT
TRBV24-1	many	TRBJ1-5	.	CATSDGGANQPQHF	TGTGCCACCAGTGATGGAGGTGCTAATCAGCCCCAGCATTTT
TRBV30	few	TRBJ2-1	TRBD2	CAWSVQLAVRQFF	TGTGCCTGGAGTGTTCAACTAGCGGTTCGACAGTTCTTC
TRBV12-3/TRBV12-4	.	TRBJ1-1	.	CASSRGSPSTEAFF	TGTGCCAGCAGCCGCGGCAGCCCGAGCACTGAAGCTTTCTTT
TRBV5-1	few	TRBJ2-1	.	CASSAEGLSNVDEQFF	TGCGCCAGCAGCGCTGAGGGACTGTCAAATGTTGATGAGCAGTTCTTC
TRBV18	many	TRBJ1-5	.	CASSPTESSNQPQHF	TGTGCCAGCTCACCGACAGAGAGTAGCAATCAGCCCCAGCATTTT
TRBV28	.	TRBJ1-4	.	CASSLFSTKLFF	TGTGCCAGCAGTTTATTCTCGACGAAACTGTTTTTT
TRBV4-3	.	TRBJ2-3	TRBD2	CASSQNSGSRTDTQYF	TGCGCCAGCAGCCAAAATAGCGGGTCTAGGACAGATACGCAGTATTTT
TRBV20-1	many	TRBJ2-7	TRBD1	CSAGQGGEQYF	TGCAGTGCTGGACAGGGGGGCGAGCAGTACTTC
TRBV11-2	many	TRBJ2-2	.	CASRKSDRNTGELFF	TGTGCCAGCAGAAAATCCGACAGGAACACCGGGGAGCTGTTTTTT
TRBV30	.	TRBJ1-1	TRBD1	CAWSVFARGPEAFF	TGTGCCTGGAGCGTGTTCGCCAGGGGGCCTGAAGCTTTCTTT
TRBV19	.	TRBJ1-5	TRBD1	CASTTGQGGLGQPQHF	TGTGCCAGTACCACAGGACAGGGAGGTCTCGGTCAGCCCCAGCATTTT
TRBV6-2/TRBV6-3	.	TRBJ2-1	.	CASKTTTWDEQFF	TGTGCCAGCAAAACCACCACGTGGGATGAGCAGTTCTTC
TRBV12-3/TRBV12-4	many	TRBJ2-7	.	CASSLGPRSYEQYF	TGTGCCAGCAGTTTAGGTCCGCGCTCCTACGAGCAGTACTTC
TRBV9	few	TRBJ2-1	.	CASSVGLATFLNEQFF	TGTGCCAGCAGCGTAGGATTAGCGACCTTTCTCAATGAGCAGTTCTTC
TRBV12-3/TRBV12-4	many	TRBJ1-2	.	CASTRAGSNYGYTF	TGTGCCAGCACCCGGGCGGGGTCAAACTATGGCTACACCTTC
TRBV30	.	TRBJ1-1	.	CAWSRRQDNTEAFF	TGTGCCTGGAGTAGACGACAGGACAACACTGAAGCTTTCTTT
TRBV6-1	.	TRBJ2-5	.	CASSESGEETQYF	TGTGCCAGCAGTGAAAGCGGAGAAGAGACCCAGTACTTC
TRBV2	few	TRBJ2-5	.	CASNEGPETQYF	TGTGCCAGCAACGAGGGTCCAGAGACCCAGTACTTC
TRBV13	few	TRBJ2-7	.	CASSQGDNSYEQYF	TGTGCCAGCAGCCAAGGGGACAACTCCTACGAGCAGTACTTC
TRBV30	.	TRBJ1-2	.	CAWNKKTYGYTF	TGTGCCTGGAATAAGAAAACCTATGGCTACACCTTC